This is a list of T cell receptor beta chains from one sample in a study of T cell responses to AZD1222 COVID-19 vaccine. The table came from immunoSEQ multiplex PCR; TCRdb's copy has only in-frame clones and leaves some out. The sample yields about 130,000 clones, 75% to 90% seen once. The sample here was peripheral blood, taken on day 0 of AZD1222 vaccination. The receptors derive from an adult in good health. CDR3s include the opening cysteine and the closing phenylalanine or tryptophan. The D gene is left open where the match is weak. Rows give clone size only sometimes, using once, few, many, or a class for an expanded clone.

d_call	j_call	v_call	clone_size	cdr3_aa	cdr3_nt
-	TRBJ1-5	TRBV4-1	-	CASSQVSAQSGQPQHF	TGCGCCAGCAGCCAAGTTTCGGCACAAAGCGGTCAGCCCCAGCATTTT
-	TRBJ1-4	TRBV24-1	-	CATSGSTNEKLFF	TGTGCCACCAGTGGGTCAACTAATGAAAAACTGTTTTTT
-	TRBJ1-1	TRBV19	-	CASSITGNTEAFF	TGTGCCAGTAGTATCACAGGGAACACTGAAGCTTTCTTT
TRBD1	TRBJ2-2	TRBV13	-	CASSSRDRSNTGELFF	TGTGCCAGCAGCTCCCGGGACAGGTCGAACACCGGGGAGCTGTTTTTT
-	TRBJ1-1	TRBV7-9	-	CAGSGQQRTEAFF	TGTGCCGGGTCCGGCCAACAACGCACTGAAGCTTTCTTT
-	TRBJ1-5	TRBV5-5	-	CASSLGSGLSQPQHF	TGTGCCAGCAGCTTGGGGTCAGGGCTGTCGCAGCCCCAGCATTTT
-	TRBJ2-7	TRBV18	-	CASSQNRAQTYEQYF	TGTGCCAGCTCCCAAAACAGGGCTCAAACCTACGAGCAGTACTTC
-	TRBJ1-1	TRBV5-4	-	CASSPSWGGAFF	TGTGCCAGCAGCCCCTCGTGGGGAGGGGCTTTCTTT
-	TRBJ2-1	TRBV4-2	few	CASSQVGLGNEQFF	TGTGCCAGCAGCCAAGTTGGACTGGGGAATGAGCAGTTCTTC
TRBD1	TRBJ1-1	TRBV6-5	-	CASSDQGANTEAFF	TGTGCCAGCAGCGACCAGGGGGCTAACACTGAAGCTTTCTTT